This TCR beta chain was sequenced for a study of blood T cell repertoires in COVID-19. Study details: Sites in the United States, Italy and Spain provided acute and convalescent COVID-19 samples.

Method: immunoSEQ multiplex PCR; TCRdb's copy keeps in-frame clones and lacks some. The table shows about 270,000 clones, with roughly 86% occurring only once. Germline CDR1 and CDR2: GTSNPN and SVGIG (reference sequence). Trimming cost V 2 bases and J 1 base; bases outside gene matches: 1. The CDR3 consists of 14 residues. Symptom resolution, clearance, or two negative PCRs marked donors in Cohort 3 as recovered. The TCR originated in an older woman who had recovered from COVID-19. What was sequenced was PBMCs or T cells enriched from blood (not recorded which). The chain carries TRBV30 and TRBJ2-2; the match to TRBD2 covers 7 bases. The CDR3 bases are TGTGCCTGGAGTCGCGGGGGGAACACCGGGGAGCTGTTTTTT. Encoded protein: CAWSRGGNTGELFF. The full variable domain, with the rest looked up from reference TRBV30 and TRBJ2-2, is SQTIHQWPATLVQPVGSPLSLECTVEGTSNPNLYWYRQAAGRGLQLLFYSVGIGQISSEVPQNLSASRPQDRQFILSSKKLLLSDSGFYLCAWSRGGNTGELFFGEGSRLTVL.